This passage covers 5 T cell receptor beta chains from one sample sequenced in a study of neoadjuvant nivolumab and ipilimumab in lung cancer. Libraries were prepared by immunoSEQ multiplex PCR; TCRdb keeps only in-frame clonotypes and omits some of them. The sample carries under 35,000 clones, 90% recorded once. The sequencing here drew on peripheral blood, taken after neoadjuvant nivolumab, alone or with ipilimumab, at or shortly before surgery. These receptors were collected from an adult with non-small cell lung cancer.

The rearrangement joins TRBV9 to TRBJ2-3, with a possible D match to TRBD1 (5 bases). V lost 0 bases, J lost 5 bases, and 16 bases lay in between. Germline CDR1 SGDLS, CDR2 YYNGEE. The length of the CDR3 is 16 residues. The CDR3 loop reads CASSVDSGADKDTQYF. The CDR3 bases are TGTGCCAGCAGCGTAGATTCTGGGGCAGATAAAGATACGCAGTATTTT.

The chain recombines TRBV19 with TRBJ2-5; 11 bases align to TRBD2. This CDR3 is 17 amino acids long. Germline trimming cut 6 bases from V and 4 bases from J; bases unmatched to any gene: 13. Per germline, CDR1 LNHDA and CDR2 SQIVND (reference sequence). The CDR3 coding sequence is TGTGCCAGTAGGGCCGGGACTAGCGGCGTTTTAGGAGAGACCCAGTACTTC. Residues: CASRAGTSGVLGETQYF.

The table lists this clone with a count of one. The CDR3 DNA reads as TGTGCCAGCAGCCCCCGATTGGGGGATGGAAACACCATATATTTT. It is translated as CASSPRLGDGNTIYF. The V and J genes are TRBV7-9 and TRBJ1-3; possibly TRBD1 for D (5 bases). Germline assignment: CDR1 SEHNR and CDR2 FQNEAQ (reference sequence). The V and J ends lost 5 bases and 3 bases respectively, with 14 bases between them. There are 15 residues in the CDR3. The complete variable domain, with remaining parts taken from reference TRBV7-9 and TRBJ1-3, reads DTGVSQNPRHKITKRGQNVTFRCDPISEHNRLYWYRQTLGQGPEFLTYFQNEAQLEKSRLLSDRFSAERPKGSFSTLEIQRTEQGDSAMYLCASSPRLGDGNTIYFGEGSWLTVV.

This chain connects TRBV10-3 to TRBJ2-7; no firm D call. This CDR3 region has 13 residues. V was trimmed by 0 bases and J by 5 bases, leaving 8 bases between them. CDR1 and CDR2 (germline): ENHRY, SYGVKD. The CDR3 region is CAISESRANEQYF. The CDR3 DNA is TGTGCCATCAGTGAGTCGAGAGCAAACGAGCAGTACTTC.

This chain's CDR3 is CASSVGTGGLNTEAFF. The CDR3 DNA follows: TGCGCCAGCAGTGTGGGGACAGGGGGCTTGAACACTGAAGCTTTCTTT. This chain connects TRBV5-1 to TRBJ1-1; 12 bases line up with TRBD1. Losses at the gene ends were 5 bases for V and 0 bases for J; bases not matched to a gene: 5. Germline V lookup: CDR1 SGHRS, CDR2 YFSETQ. The CDR3 totals 16 residues.